The 12 T cell receptor beta chains reported below all come from one sample, sequenced in a study of Graves' ophthalmopathy and Graves' hyperthyroidism. For repertoire sequencing, the TCR beta CDR3 regions were amplified from RNA transcripts. HTBI primers served in a first-round RT-PCR, which a second-round multiplex PCR followed. Via MiXCR, TCRdb re-called the multiplex PCR reads, giving one row per CDR3 protein. The sample has some 160,000 distinct CDR3 sequences; 35% to 45% are singletons. The sample was peripheral blood. The receptor set was obtained from a man aged 25-45 years with Graves' ophthalmopathy.

The chain has TRBV6-2 or TRBV6-3 and TRBJ2-5, with D perhaps TRBD1 or TRBD2 (5 bases each). The CDR3 consists of 22 residues. With 8 bases removed from V and 1 base from J, the gap between germline ends came to 38 bases. CDR1 and CDR2 (germline): MNHEY, SVGEGT. As DNA, the CDR3 is TGTGCCAGCCGTTGGCACCCTACCTTACGTCCGGGACCCCTGGGGCTCCAAGAGACCCAGTACTTC. This gives the protein CASRWHPTLRPGPLGLQETQYF.

This clonotype showed up many times. The chain has TRBV7-8 and TRBJ1-1, with 8 bases matching TRBD1. CDR1 SGHVS and CDR2 FQNEAQ come from the germline V gene. This CDR3 has 17 amino acids. V was pared by 3 bases and J by 6 bases, with 15 bases of the junction left unmatched. CDR3 amino acids: CASSLGRGQFVPAEAFF. CDR3 nucleotide sequence: TGTGCCAGCAGCTTGGGCAGGGGGCAGTTCGTCCCCGCTGAAGCTTTCTTT.

The gene calls are TRBV2 and TRBJ2-2, with 7 bases lining up with TRBD1. Trimming took 6 bases from V and 1 from J; bases not matched to a gene: 5. CDR1 is SNHLY, CDR2 FYNNEI, per germline. This CDR3 has 15 residues. The CDR3 loop is CASRTRTGNTGELFF. The CDR3 DNA is TGTGCCAGCAGAACAAGGACAGGGAACACCGGGGAGCTGTTTTTT.

This clonotype was recorded many times. This chain connects TRBV20-1 to TRBJ1-5, with D perhaps matching TRBD1 (6 bases). Germline CDR1 is DFQATT and CDR2 is SNEGSKA (reference sequence). The length of the CDR3 is 12 residues. V lost 6 bases, J lost 7 bases, and 13 bases lay in between. The CDR3 reads CSAGTGKQPQHF. For the CDR3, the DNA is TGCAGTGCAGGCACAGGGAAGCAGCCCCAGCATTTT.

The chain links TRBV6-1 to TRBJ1-6; a possible D gene is TRBD1 (5 bases). CDR1 and CDR2 (germline): MNHNS, SASEGT. CDR3 size: 14 residues. Trimming stripped 6 bases from V and 5 bases from J, with 11 bases between. The CDR3 loop reads CASRGGADNSPLHF. The CDR3 coding sequence is TGTGCCAGCAGGGGCGGGGCCGATAATTCACCCCTCCACTTT.

This clonotype has at least ten counts. The V and J genes are TRBV20-1 and TRBJ1-3; weak D call: TRBD1 (6 bases). This CDR3 is 15 amino acids long. Germline V gene lookup returns CDR1 DFQATT and CDR2 SNEGSKA (reference sequence). V lost 6 bases, J lost 0 bases, and 15 bases lay in between. CDR3 amino acids: CSAPDSRSSGNTIYF. The CDR3 DNA sequence: TGCAGTGCCCCGGACAGCCGATCCTCTGGAAACACCATATATTTT.

This clonotype has just one count. The chain recombines TRBV7-8 with TRBJ1-2; D not resolved. Germline V gene data show CDR1 as SGHVS and CDR2 as FQNEAQ. The CDR3 has 15 amino acids. The V and J ends lost 6 bases and 5 bases respectively, with 19 bases between them. The CDR3 is CASSSDPVRGYGYTF. The CDR3 DNA sequence: TGTGCCAGCAGTTCGGACCCTGTCCGTGGGTATGGCTACACCTTC.

This clonotype was counted many times. This CDR3 reads CSASRRAGNEQFF. The CDR3 DNA reads as TGCAGTGCTAGTCGCAGGGCTGGCAATGAGCAGTTCTTC. This chain connects TRBV20-1 to TRBJ2-1, with a weak D call TRBD1 (5 bases). V was shortened by 3 bases and J by 6 bases, with 12 bases between the two germline ends. The CDR3 has 13 amino acids. Germline V gives CDR1 DFQATT, CDR2 SNEGSKA (reference sequence).

V usage is TRBV6-1 and J usage is TRBJ1-1; the D gene is possibly TRBD1 (6 bases). The V gene lost 6 bases and the J gene lost 8 bases, with 19 bases spanning the gap. Germline V gene sequence: CDR1 MNHNS, CDR2 SASEGT. The CDR3 runs to 14 residues. The CDR3 sequence: CASRPPTGRREAFF. DNA for the CDR3: TGTGCCAGCAGGCCTCCTACAGGGAGGAGGGAAGCTTTCTTT.

In its sample, this clonotype was seen many times. The chain uses TRBV7-3 and TRBJ2-2; 7 bases align to TRBD1. Trimming cost V 6 bases and J 6 bases; bases outside gene matches: 7. Germline V gene data show CDR1 as SGHTA and CDR2 as FQGTGA. The CDR3 extends over 14 amino acids. The CDR3 sequence is CASRGQAGPGELFF. In DNA, the CDR3 is TGTGCCAGCAGAGGACAGGCTGGGCCCGGGGAGCTGTTTTTT.

This clonotype was seen repeatedly, ten times or more. The chain has TRBV6-2 or TRBV6-3 and TRBJ1-1; D is perhaps TRBD1 (6 bases). The CDR3 has 14 amino acids. CDR1 and CDR2 from the germline V gene are MNHEY and SVGEGT. V was cut by 5 bases and J by 4 bases, with 14 bases left in between. As DNA, the CDR3 is TGTGCCAGCAGTCCTACCAGGGGAAGCACTGAAGCTTTCTTT. It encodes CASSPTRGSTEAFF.

The chain combines TRBV6-1 with TRBJ2-7, with TRBD2 matching over 13 bases. The junction had 4 bases not matched to a gene; V was cut back by 7 bases and J by 4 bases. In germline, CDR1 is MNHNS, CDR2 SASEGT. The CDR3 consists of 14 residues. CDR3 in DNA: TGTGCCAGCAAGAGGACTAGCGGGAGTTACGAGCAGTACTTC. It specifies CASKRTSGSYEQYF.